This TCR beta chain was found in a study of shared clonotypes between healthy human individuals. As regards this clone: The antigen remains unidentified.

Study-wide results and limits: A handful of donors showed sharing of about 4.8% of naive CD4 clonotypes. Non-shared clonotypes showed lower generation probabilities than clonotypes common to all four donors.

Donation came from healthy HIV-negative adults that had no recent acute infections or vaccinations. The CDR3 sequence is 15 residues long. The germline gives CDR1 SGHVS, CDR2 FQNEAQ. V gave up 4 bases and J gave up 3 bases; unmatched junction bases: 9. The material for each subset, its genomic DNA, was split evenly across several immunoSEQ plates. Sequencing used immunoSEQ multiplex PCR; TCRdb keeps in-frame clones, though not all of them. The sample lists millions of clones, roughly 94% occurring once. What was sequenced was naive CD4+ T cells sorted from blood. The subset: CD45RA+ positively selected. This clonotype originated in a man between 18 and 35 years old in good health. The chain employs TRBV7-8 and TRBJ2-7; 7 nucleotides agree with TRBD1. CDR3 in amino acids: CASSSRGQKGYEQYF. CDR3 sequence (DNA): TGTGCCAGCAGCTCCCGGGGACAGAAAGGCTACGAGCAGTACTTC.